Below are 14 T cell receptor beta chains sequenced from a single sample in a study of cytomegalovirus exposure and HLA in healthy donors. The PCR ran on 60 Vbeta and 13 Jbeta primers. Clones were sequenced by immunoSEQ multiplex PCR, and TCRdb holds only the in-frame ones, with some missing. This repertoire shows about 160,000 clones, less than 90% found once; its top ten account for around 1.8%. Input material: PBMCs. Receptors originate from a woman younger than 35 in good health and CMV-seronegative.

The chain carries TRBV5-1 and TRBJ2-7, with 11 bases matching TRBD2. CDR1 and CDR2 (germline): SGHRS, YFSETQ. The junction had 5 bases not matched to a gene; V was cut back by 1 base and J by 5 bases. There are 15 residues in the CDR3. The CDR3 bases are TGCGCCAGCAGCTTGTCACTAGCGGGAGCTAACGAGCAGTACTTC. Protein sequence: CASSLSLAGANEQYF. The full variable domain, with the rest looked up from reference TRBV5-1 and TRBJ2-7, is KAGVTQTPRYLIKTRGQQVTLSCSPISGHRSVSWYQQTPGQGLQFLFEYFSETQRNKGNFPGRFSGRQFSNSRSEMNVSTLELGDSALYLCASSLSLAGANEQYFGPGTRLTVT.

This clone was found once. The chain combines TRBV9 with TRBJ2-1; perhaps TRBD1 as D (6 bases). The CDR3 sequence is 14 residues long. The germline V gene encodes CDR1 SGDLS and CDR2 YYNGEE. Between the trimmed V and J ends, which lost 2 bases and 5 bases, there was a span of 11 bases. For the CDR3, the DNA is TGTGCCAGCAGCGTCCAGGACAGTAACAATGAGCAGTTCTTC. Amino acids: CASSVQDSNNEQFF.

This clone was found once. This rearrangement joins TRBV19 to TRBJ2-6; no clear D gene. V dropped 1 base and J dropped 0 bases, with 4 bases sitting between them. Germline CDR1 reads LNHDA; CDR2 reads SQIVND (reference sequence). The CDR3 runs 15 residues. The CDR3 loop is CASSIGISGANVLTF. CDR3 DNA sequence: TGTGCCAGTAGTATAGGTATCTCTGGGGCCAACGTCCTGACTTTC.

This rearrangement joins TRBV11-3 to TRBJ2-3; 13 bases map to TRBD2. After removal of 5 bases from V and 6 bases from J, the junction contained 8 bases not matched to a gene. Germline lookup yields CDR1 SGHNT and CDR2 YENEEA. The CDR3 loop spans 16 amino acids. The CDR3 here is CASSPGLAGEVDTQYF. Here the CDR3 DNA reads TGTGCCAGCAGCCCCGGACTAGCGGGGGAAGTGGATACGCAGTATTTT.

The chain carries TRBV19 and TRBJ2-2; 9 nucleotides align to TRBD2. The V gene end was trimmed by 5 bases and the J gene end by 5 bases; junction bases not matched to a gene: 3. The V gene's germline CDR1 is LNHDA and CDR2 SQIVND (reference sequence). This CDR3 has 14 amino acids. CDR3 loop: CASSLAGGTGELFF. The DNA of the CDR3 is TGTGCCAGTAGTCTGGCGGGAGGGACCGGGGAGCTGTTTTTT.

CDR3 sequence (DNA): TGTGCCAGCAGTTGGGACAGGCGCTCTGGAAACACCATATATTTT. Translating it yields CASSWDRRSGNTIYF. The chain recombines TRBV2 with TRBJ1-3; 8 bases align to TRBD1. The CDR3 extends over 15 amino acids. The trim removed 5 bases at V and 0 bases at J, leaving 3 bases unmatched. Germline V gene sequence: CDR1 SNHLY, CDR2 FYNNEI.

This chain's CDR3 is CASSLSGSGTQYF. Written as DNA, the CDR3 is TGTGCCAGCAGTTTATCCGGGTCGGGGACCCAGTACTTC. This rearrangement joins TRBV28 to TRBJ2-5, with D hard to call. CDR1 MDHEN and CDR2 SYDVKM come from the germline V gene. The length of the CDR3 is 13 residues. The V end was cut by 1 base, the J end by 7 bases, with 10 bases between. Supplemented by reference TRBV28 and TRBJ2-5, the full variable domain reads DVKVTQSSRYLVKRTGEKVFLECVQDMDHENMFWYRQDPGLGLRLIYFSYDVKMKEKGDIPEGYSVSREKKERFSLILESASTNQTSMYLCASSLSGSGTQYFGPGTRLLVL.

This chain uses TRBV21-1 with TRBJ1-4; no DNA check was done on the table's D call, TRBD1. TRBV21-1 is an annotated pseudogene. The CDR3 runs 16 residues. CDR3: CASSEPSQATNEKLFF. The CDR3 nucleotides read TGTGCCAGCAGCGAGCCCTCCCAGGCAACTAATGAAAAACTGTTTTTT.

The chain links TRBV7-9 to TRBJ2-1, with a tentative D call TRBD2 (7 bases). The germline V gene has CDR1 SEHNR and CDR2 FQNEAQ (reference sequence). The ends were cut back, 5 bases at V and 4 bases at J, with 15 bases in the middle. The CDR3 totals 15 residues. CDR3 residues: CASSPVGGRYNEQFF. DNA for the CDR3: TGTGCCAGCAGCCCGGTGGGGGGGCGTTACAATGAGCAGTTCTTC.

This rearrangement joins TRBV10-3 to TRBJ1-4; TRBD1 agrees at 8 bases. Losses at the gene ends were 2 bases for V and 7 bases for J; bases not matched to a gene: 3. CDR3 length: 14 amino acids. The germline V gene has CDR1 ENHRY and CDR2 SYGVKD. The CDR3 DNA follows: TGTGCCATCAGTGAGGACAGGGGAAGTGAAAAACTGTTTTTT. Its protein is CAISEDRGSEKLFF.

The V call is TRBV2, the J call TRBJ2-1, with TRBD2 matching 10 bases. Germline assignment: CDR1 SNHLY and CDR2 FYNNEI. The V and J ends lost 5 bases and 7 bases, in that order; junction bases with no gene match: 11. The length of the CDR3 is 16 residues. CDR3 DNA: TGTGCCAGCAGTACCCCCCTAGCGGGGGCCCCGAATGAGCAGTTCTTC. It yields the protein CASSTPLAGAPNEQFF.

This chain connects TRBV5-1 to TRBJ2-5; tentatively, D is TRBD2 (6 bases). The germline V gene has CDR1 SGHRS and CDR2 YFSETQ. V lost 4 bases, J lost 5 bases, and 12 bases lay in between. This CDR3 has 13 residues. The CDR3 reads CASSTGGGETQYF. The CDR3 DNA is TGCGCCAGCAGCACCGGTGGGGGGGAGACCCAGTACTTC.

The chain uses TRBV2 and TRBJ2-5; no clear D. The CDR3 extends over 11 amino acids. CDR1 SNHLY and CDR2 FYNNEI come from the germline V gene. V lost 5 bases and J lost 5, with 6 bases in between. For the CDR3, the DNA is TGTGCCAGCAGTTTTCAGGAGACCCAGTACTTC. Translating gives CASSFQETQYF.

CDR3 in DNA: TGTGCCAGCAGCCCCGACAGCTTGAACACTGAAGCTTTCTTT. Translating gives CASSPDSLNTEAFF. The chain links TRBV7-2 to TRBJ1-1; D is perhaps TRBD1 (5 bases). The germline gives CDR1 SGHTA, CDR2 FQGNSA. The CDR3 consists of 14 residues. The germline V and J ends were trimmed by 5 bases and 0 bases, with 10 bases remaining between them. Combining the CDR3 with reference TRBV7-2 and TRBJ1-1 gives the whole variable domain GAGVSQSPSNKVTEKGKDVELRCDPISGHTALYWYRQSLGQGLEFLIYFQGNSAPDKSGLPSDRFSAERTGGSVSTLTIQRTQQEDSAVYLCASSPDSLNTEAFFGQGTRLTVV.